This TCR beta chain was recovered during a study of T cell clonality in common variable immunodeficiency. Study conclusions and caveats: TCRbeta clonality was increased in CVID versus healthy controls. Compared with controls, CVID subjects had fewer shared TCRbeta clones. Fewer deletions and N-nucleotide insertions were reportedly seen in common variable immunodeficiency TCR beta sequences.

This clone appeared many times. Its antigen remains unknown. The missing CDR3 end, 3 residues past where the read stops, is filled in from the germline J gene. Here immunoSEQ multiplex PCR was the method, and the copy in TCRdb shows in-frame clones only, minus some. This sample has approximately 50,000 clones and no singletons, with roughly 0.84% in the ten largest. Both groups were predominantly of Caucasian heritage. Germline CDR1 and CDR2: MRHNA and SNTAGT. The CDR3 sequence is 14 residues long. The sequencing input was peripheral blood mononuclear cells. This chain uses TRBV6-4 with TRBJ1-2; unclear D gene. This clonotype originated in a person aged 18 to 70 in good health. CDR3 DNA (partial): TGTGCCAGCAGTGACGGTGGGCCAGTAGAGGGC. As protein: CASSDGGPVEG. The whole CDR3 sequence reads CASSDGGPVEGYTF.